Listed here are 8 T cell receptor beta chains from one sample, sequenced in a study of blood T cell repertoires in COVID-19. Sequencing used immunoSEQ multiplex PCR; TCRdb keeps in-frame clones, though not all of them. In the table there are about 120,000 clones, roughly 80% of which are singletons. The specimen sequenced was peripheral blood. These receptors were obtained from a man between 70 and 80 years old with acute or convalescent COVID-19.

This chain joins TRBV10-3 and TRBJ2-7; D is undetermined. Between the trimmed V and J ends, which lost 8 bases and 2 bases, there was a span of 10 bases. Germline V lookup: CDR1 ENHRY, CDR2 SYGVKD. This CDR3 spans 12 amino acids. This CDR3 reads CAIQAETYEQYF. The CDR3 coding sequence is TGTGCCATCCAGGCAGAAACCTACGAGCAGTACTTC.

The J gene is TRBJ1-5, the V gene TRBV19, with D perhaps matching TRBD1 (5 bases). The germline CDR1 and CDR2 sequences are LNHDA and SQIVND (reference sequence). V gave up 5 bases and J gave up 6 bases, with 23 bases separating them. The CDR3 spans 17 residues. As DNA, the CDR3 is TGTGCCAGTAGTCCGGCGGGACGGTCCCGAAATGGTCAGCCCCAGCATTTT. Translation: CASSPAGRSRNGQPQHF.

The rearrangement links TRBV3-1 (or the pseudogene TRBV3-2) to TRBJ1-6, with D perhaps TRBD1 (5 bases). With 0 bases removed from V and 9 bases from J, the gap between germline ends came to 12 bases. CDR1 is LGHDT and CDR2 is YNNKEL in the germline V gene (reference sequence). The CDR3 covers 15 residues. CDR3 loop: CASSQEQGRGSPLHF. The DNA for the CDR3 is TGTGCCAGCAGCCAAGAACAAGGGAGGGGTTCACCCCTCCACTTT.

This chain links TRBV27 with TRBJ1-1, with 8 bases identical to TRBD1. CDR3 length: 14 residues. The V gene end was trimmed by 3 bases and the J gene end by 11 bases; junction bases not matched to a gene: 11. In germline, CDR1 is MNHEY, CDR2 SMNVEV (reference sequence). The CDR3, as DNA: TGTGCCAGCAGTTTCGACAGGGGCCATTCTTTTGCTTTCTTT. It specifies CASSFDRGHSFAFF.

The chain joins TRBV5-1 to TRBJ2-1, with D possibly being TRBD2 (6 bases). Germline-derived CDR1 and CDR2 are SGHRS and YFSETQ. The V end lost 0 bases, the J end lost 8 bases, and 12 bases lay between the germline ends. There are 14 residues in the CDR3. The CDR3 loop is CASSLVGGGHEQFF. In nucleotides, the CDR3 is TGCGCCAGCAGCTTGGTCGGGGGTGGACATGAGCAGTTCTTC. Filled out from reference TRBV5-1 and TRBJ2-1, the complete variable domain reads KAGVTQTPRYLIKTRGQQVTLSCSPISGHRSVSWYQQTPGQGLQFLFEYFSETQRNKGNFPGRFSGRQFSNSRSEMNVSTLELGDSALYLCASSLVGGGHEQFFGPGTRLTVL.

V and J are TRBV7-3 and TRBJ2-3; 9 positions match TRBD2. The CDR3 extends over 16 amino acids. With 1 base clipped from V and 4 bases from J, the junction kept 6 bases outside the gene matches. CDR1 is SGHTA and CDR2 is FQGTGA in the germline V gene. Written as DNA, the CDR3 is TGTGCCAGCAGCTTAAGCCTGCGGGGGGGAGCAGATACGCAGTATTTT. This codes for CASSLSLRGGADTQYF.

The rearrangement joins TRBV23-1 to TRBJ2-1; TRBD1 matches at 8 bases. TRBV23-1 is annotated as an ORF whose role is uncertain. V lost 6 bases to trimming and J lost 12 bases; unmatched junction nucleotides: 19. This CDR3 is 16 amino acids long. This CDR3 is CASSHRTGKQTMTQFF. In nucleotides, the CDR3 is TGCGCCAGCAGCCACAGGACAGGGAAACAAACAATGACGCAGTTCTTC.

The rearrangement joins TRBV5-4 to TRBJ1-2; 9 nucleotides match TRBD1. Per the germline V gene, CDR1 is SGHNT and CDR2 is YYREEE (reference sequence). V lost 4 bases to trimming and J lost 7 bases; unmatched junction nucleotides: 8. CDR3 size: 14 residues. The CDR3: CASSKGGTGPGYTF. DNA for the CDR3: TGTGCCAGCAGCAAGGGGGGGACAGGGCCTGGCTACACCTTC.